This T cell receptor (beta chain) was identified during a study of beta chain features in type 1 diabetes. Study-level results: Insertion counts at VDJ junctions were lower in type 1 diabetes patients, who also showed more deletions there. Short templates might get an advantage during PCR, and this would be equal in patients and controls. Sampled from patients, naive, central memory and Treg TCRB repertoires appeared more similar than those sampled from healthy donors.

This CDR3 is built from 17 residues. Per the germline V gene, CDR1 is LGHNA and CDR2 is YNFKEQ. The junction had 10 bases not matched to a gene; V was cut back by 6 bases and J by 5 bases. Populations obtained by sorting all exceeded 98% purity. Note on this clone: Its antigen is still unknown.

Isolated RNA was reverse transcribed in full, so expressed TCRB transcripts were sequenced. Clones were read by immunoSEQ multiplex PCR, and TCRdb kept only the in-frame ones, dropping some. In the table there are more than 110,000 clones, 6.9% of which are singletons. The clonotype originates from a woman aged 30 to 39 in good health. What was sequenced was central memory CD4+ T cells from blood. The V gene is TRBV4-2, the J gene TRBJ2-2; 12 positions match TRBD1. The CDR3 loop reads CASSRGTGGLLTGELFF. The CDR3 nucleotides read TGTGCCAGCAGTCGCGGGACAGGGGGCTTATTAACCGGGGAGCTGTTTTTT.